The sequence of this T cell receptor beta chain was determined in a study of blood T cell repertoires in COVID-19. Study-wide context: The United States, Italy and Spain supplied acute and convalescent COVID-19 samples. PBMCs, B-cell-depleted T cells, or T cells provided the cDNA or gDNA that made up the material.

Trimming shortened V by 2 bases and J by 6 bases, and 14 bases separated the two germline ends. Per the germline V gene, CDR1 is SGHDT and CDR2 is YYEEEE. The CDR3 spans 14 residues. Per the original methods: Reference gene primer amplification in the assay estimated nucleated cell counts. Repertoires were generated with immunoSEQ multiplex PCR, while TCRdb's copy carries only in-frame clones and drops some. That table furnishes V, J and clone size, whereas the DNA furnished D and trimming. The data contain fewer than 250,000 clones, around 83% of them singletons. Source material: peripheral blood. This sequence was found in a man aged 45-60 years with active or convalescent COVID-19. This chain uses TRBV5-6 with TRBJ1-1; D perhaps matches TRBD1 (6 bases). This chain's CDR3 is CASSLQGSPSEAFF. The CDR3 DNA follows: TGTGCCAGCAGCTTACAGGGTTCCCCTTCTGAAGCTTTCTTT. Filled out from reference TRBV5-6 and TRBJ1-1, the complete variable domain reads DAGVTQSPTHLIKTRGQQVTLRCSPKSGHDTVSWYQQALGQGPQFIFQYYEEEERQRGNFPDRFSGHQFPNYSSELNVNALLLGDSALYLCASSLQGSPSEAFFGQGTRLTVV.